This T cell receptor beta chain was identified during a study of shared clonotypes between healthy human individuals (dated by TCRdb to 2019 to 2021). Turning to the overall study: The cohort included a few men and a couple of women between 18 and 49 years of age. For each donor, CD4 naive and CD4 memory were each given three plates, CD8 naive was given two plates, and CD8 memory was given one plate. To estimate repertoire size and how much clonotypes are shared between individuals, the study performed deep sequencing of blood TCR repertoires from five healthy adults. To increase sequencing depth and limit assay-specific biases, different laboratories used diverse techniques to prepare libraries and sequence TCR repertoires. Leukapheresis yielded between about 0.9 and 9 billion PBMCs per donor. The research as a whole found: Sampling was restricted to blood, and TCR repertoires in tissue are likely to differ from TCR repertoires in blood. Larger estimated clonotype richness was generally found for naive subsets than for memory subsets. Because the study included only a small number of donors, the genetic and exposure-history diversity represented was limited. When a few donors were compared, the shared fraction of clonotypes was about 5.4% for naive CD4, around 4% for naive CD8, more than 2% for memory CD4, and about 0.36% for memory CD8. Pairwise subsampling led to the expectation that sequencing depth would affect the degree of clonotype sharing among donors. Rarefaction of sorted-subset datasets indicated incomplete sequencing despite the large sequencing depth. Clonotypes shared by all four sorted-subset donors showed higher generation probabilities than non-shared clonotypes.

In the case of this clone: Its target antigen remains unknown. Base qualities were left out, and no much larger clone turns up one base away.

Healthy HIV-negative adults with no recently reported acute infections or vaccinations were included as donors. All donors were Caucasian adults living in Nashville, Tennessee, USA. Magnetic negative selection was used to enrich CD4+ T cells, after which naive cells were positively selected on CD45RA and the negative fraction became the memory subset. Blood was obtained by leukapheresis, after which PBMCs were separated by Ficoll-Histopaque density gradient centrifugation and cryopreserved in liquid nitrogen vapor phase. Analytical flow cytometry was used to check the purity and quantity of every magnetically sorted T cell population. From each sorted fraction, genomic DNA was isolated and quantified by UV absorbance on a Nanodrop 2000c. The CDR3 contains 14 residues, cysteine and phenylalanine counted. Only CDR3 DNA is held: 42 bases, read in frame from base 1. The germline V gene provides CDR1 MNHNS and CDR2 SASEGT. V is pared back by 6 bases and J by 2 bases, with 11 bases lying between the germline termini.

Using the deep immunoSEQ assay, multiplex PCR amplified TCR CDR3 regions from genomic DNA. For each cell subset, the extracted genomic DNA was distributed evenly across all wells of several immunoSEQ 96-well plates, and each plate served as one replicate. For sorted subsets, around 200 ng genomic DNA, equal to tens of thousands of T cell genomes, was loaded into each replicate PCR. The purified libraries were quantified using a Qubit 3.0 fluorometer, sized with a Bioanalyzer 2100, and then quantified again using the KAPA Library Quantification kit. Each immunoSEQ 96-well plate was sequenced on its own single-read 150-cycle Illumina NextSeq 550 flow cell. The study's own analysis went as follows. Because the immunoSEQ output held only junctional sequences and lacked quality scores, the filtering could not match the filtering applied to full-length reads. Sequences were annotated with PyIR, a Python wrapper for IgBLAST v1.9, using IMGT germline references to assign V/J genes and CDR3. Reads were removed for weak V/J assignments (E-value above 1e-6), missing CDR3, stop codons, out-of-frame junctions, or ambiguous translated residues. V3J clonotypes were defined by identical inferred V gene, J gene, and CDR3 amino acid sequence. To compute the percentage overlap between repertoires, the number of shared unique clonotypes was divided by the size of the smaller repertoire. Three approaches were used to assess repertoire richness: RTK rarefaction, the Chao1 estimator, and Recon v2.1 estimates of unobserved clonotypes. OLGA was used to compute generation probabilities for all TCRbeta clonotypes that the gDNA method yielded from a handful of donors. TCRdb limited this immuneACCESS table to in-frame rearrangements with V and J called. A share of clones is missing; checked studies link under half to unresolved V genes, and the rest is unexplained. The V and J calls and clone size are taken from that table; D and trimming were inferred from the DNA. The sample data list about 2.4 million clones, and more than 90% of these were observed just once. Roughly 0.13% of the sample lies in the top ten.

The sequenced sample was naive CD4+ T cells sorted from blood. The meaning of the sample's cell subset or site label: CD45RA+ positively selected. Recombination connected TRBV6-1 to TRBJ2-1; tentative D gene TRBD1, with 5 bases matching. This receptor was taken from a man younger than 30 in good health. The CDR3 protein is CASSHKDTYNEQFF. The bases are TGTGCCAGCAGCCACAAGGACACCTACAATGAGCAGTTCTTC.